The clone carrying this T cell receptor beta chain was found once. This CDR3 is 15 amino acids long. Germline CDR1 is MGHRA and CDR2 is YSYEKL. V lost 1 base, J lost 1 base, and 10 bases lay in between. The data stem from a study of blood T cells in healthy people across ages. A J-beta primer mix and a sample-barcoded 5' primer were used in a second PCR of about 7 to 11 cycles. TCRdb called the 5' RACE reads again in MiXCR, with one record for every CDR3 protein. The sample yields 1.8 million or so distinct CDR3 sequences, around 42% seen once. The V and J genes are TRBV4-1 and TRBJ1-1, with D uncertain. The sample comprised blood. This receptor was obtained from a human donor in good health. The CDR3 protein is CASSQVGLPNTEAFF. The CDR3 DNA reads as TGCGCCAGCAGCCAAGTAGGGCTGCCGAACACTGAAGCTTTCTTT.